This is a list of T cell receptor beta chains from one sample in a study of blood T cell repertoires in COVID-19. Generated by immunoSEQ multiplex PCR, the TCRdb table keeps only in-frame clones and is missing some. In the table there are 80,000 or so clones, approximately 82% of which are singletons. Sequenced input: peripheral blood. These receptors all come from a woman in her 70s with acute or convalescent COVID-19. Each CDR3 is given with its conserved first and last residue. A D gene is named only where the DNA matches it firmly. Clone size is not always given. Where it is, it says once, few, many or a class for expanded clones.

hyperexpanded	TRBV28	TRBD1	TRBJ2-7	TGTGCCAGCAGAATGGACAGGGCAAGCTCCTACGAGCAGTACTTC	CASRMDRASSYEQYF
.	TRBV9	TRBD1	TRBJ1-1	TGTGCCAGCAGCTCCTACAGGGGGCCGAACACTGAAGCTTTCTTT	CASSSYRGPNTEAFF
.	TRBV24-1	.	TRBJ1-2	TGTGCCACCAGTGACTCACAGGGCCGCGGCTACACCTTC	CATSDSQGRGYTF
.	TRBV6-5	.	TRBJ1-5	TGTGCCAGCAGTAGTCAGGGAAACGTAGGTCAGCCCCAGCATTTT	CASSSQGNVGQPQHF
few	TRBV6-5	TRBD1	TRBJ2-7	TGTGCCAGCAGGTACAGGGGCTACGAGCAGTACTTC	CASRYRGYEQYF
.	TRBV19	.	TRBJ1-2	TGTGCCAGCTCGGACAGTTCTAACTATGGCTACACCTTC	CASSDSSNYGYTF
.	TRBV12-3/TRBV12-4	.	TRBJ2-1	TGTGCCAGCAGTCTAAACCAGGGCGATGAGCAGTTCTTC	CASSLNQGDEQFF
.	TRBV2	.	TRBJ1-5	TGTGCCAGCAGTGAAGACAGGACAAATAGCAATCAGCCCCAGCATTTT	CASSEDRTNSNQPQHF
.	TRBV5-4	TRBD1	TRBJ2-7	TGTGCCAGCAGCACCGGGACAGGGGTAGGAGAGCAGTACTTC	CASSTGTGVGEQYF
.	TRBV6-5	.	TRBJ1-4	TGTGCCAGCAGGGACAGCCGTGCAACTAATGAAAAACTGTTTTTT	CASRDSRATNEKLFF
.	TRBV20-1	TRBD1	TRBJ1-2	TGCAGTGCTAGTCCAGGGGGCCACTATGGCTACACCTTC	CSASPGGHYGYTF
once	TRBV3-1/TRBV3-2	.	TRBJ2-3	TGTGCCAGCAGCCAAGAAGGGCTAGCCAGCACAGATACGCAGTATTTT	CASSQEGLASTDTQYF
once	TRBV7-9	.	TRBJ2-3	TGTGCCAGCAGCTTGTCAGGGAACACAGATACGCAGTATTTT	CASSLSGNTDTQYF
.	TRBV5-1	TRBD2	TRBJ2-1	TGCGCCAGCAGCTTGGGACTAGCGAGGTATGAGCAGTTCTTC	CASSLGLARYEQFF
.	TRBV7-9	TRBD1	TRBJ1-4	TGTGCCAGCAGCTTAGCGGGGACAGCCGCTAATGAAAAACTGTTTTTT	CASSLAGTAANEKLFF
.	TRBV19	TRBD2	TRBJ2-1	TGTGCCAGTAGTATAAGGGGACTAGGGCACAGGGAGCAGTTCTTC	CASSIRGLGHREQFF